Listed below are T cell receptor beta chains from one sample, sequenced in a study of early T cells in non-severe SARS-CoV-2 infection. TCRdb processed the 5' RACE reads anew with MiXCR; each CDR3 protein has one entry. Counted here are more than 80,000 distinct CDR3 sequences, roughly an eighth occurring once; the ten biggest clones make up more than 1.2%. Sequenced sample: whole blood. The receptors come from an adult who was a healthcare worker with PCR-confirmed SARS-CoV-2 infection or an uninfected control (not recorded which). Each CDR3 is given without its conserved first and last residue.

j_call,v_call,cdr3_aa
TRBJ2-3,TRBV12-3/TRBV12-4,ASSWGVLATTDTQY
TRBJ2-1,TRBV12-3/TRBV12-4,ASSPTSGKSSYNEQF
TRBJ2-2,TRBV29-1,SFYSGGSTGELF
TRBJ2-5,TRBV7-2,ASSLTPQETQY
TRBJ1-6,TRBV18,ASSPSGGAYNSPLH
TRBJ2-7,TRBV10-2,ASSEVGEQY
TRBJ2-2,TRBV5-1,ASSLTAGVPTGELF
TRBJ1-1,TRBV2,ASRERTMATEAF
TRBJ1-1,TRBV10-2,ASITGGLTEAF
TRBJ2-7,TRBV7-6,ASSLVTAGTSGYEQY
TRBJ2-5,TRBV29-1,SVDGRNQETQY
TRBJ2-7,TRBV20-1,SARPPSAYEQY
TRBJ2-1,TRBV29-1,SVEETGRAEQF
TRBJ1-2,TRBV2,ASRARADYT
TRBJ1-4,TRBV7-9,ASSHWQGGEEKLF
TRBJ2-3,TRBV6-5,ASSYATSTDTQY
TRBJ1-1,TRBV20-1,SARIRTGSLAEAF
TRBJ2-3,TRBV7-2,ASRAGQGIDTQY
TRBJ2-7,TRBV7-2,ASSLEAGPAYEQY
TRBJ2-1,TRBV6-5,ASGLAGGPFEQF
TRBJ2-1,TRBV20-1,SASSLGNEQF
TRBJ2-2,TRBV6-5,ASSYLPLESTGELF
TRBJ2-2,TRBV5-6,ASQWGQAVGGELF
TRBJ1-2,TRBV29-1,SSSEPGGYT
TRBJ1-1,TRBV20-1,SASRRGTEAF
TRBJ1-2,TRBV29-1,SAEPLNYGYT
TRBJ1-2,TRBV30,AWTQSPANYGYT
TRBJ2-2,TRBV4-1,ASSQASGGHTGELF
TRBJ2-7,TRBV9,ASSVLSRTGTYEQY
TRBJ1-1,TRBV5-1,ASSFQGLGTEAF
TRBJ1-2,TRBV10-3,AISYDRGDGYT
TRBJ2-7,TRBV10-2,ASSESPFYEQY
TRBJ2-2,TRBV6-4,ASSGTGSTGELF
TRBJ1-1,TRBV11-2,ASSPELTEAF
TRBJ2-4,TRBV10-3,ASPGGGNIQY
TRBJ2-1,TRBV7-2,ASSNQRYEQF
TRBJ2-3,TRBV20-1,SARDPLAPGTDTQY
TRBJ1-4,TRBV4-3,ASSQDRSGDEKLF
TRBJ2-7,TRBV6-5,ASSYSPGNEQY
TRBJ2-1,TRBV12-3/TRBV12-4,ASKTPHGVYNEQF
TRBJ1-1,TRBV9,ASSWDSNTEAF
TRBJ1-6,TRBV7-9,ASGPGNSPLH
TRBJ2-2,TRBV4-3,ASSHLQGTGELF
TRBJ2-2,TRBV29-1,SGFDGELF
TRBJ2-7,TRBV20-1,SARASYEQY
TRBJ1-1,TRBV6-2/TRBV6-3,ASSPGVSEAF
TRBJ2-2,TRBV2,ASCELRNTGELF
TRBJ2-3,TRBV11-1,ASRRAGTDTQY
TRBJ2-7,TRBV9,ASSLLAGADEQY
TRBJ2-2,TRBV3-1,ASSPTPNTGELF
TRBJ1-1,TRBV3-1,ASSSPGRLMNTEAF
TRBJ2-3,TRBV12-3/TRBV12-4,ASSPRYGSDTQY
TRBJ2-2,TRBV7-3,ASSSPGRSGELF
TRBJ2-1,TRBV19,ASSIGGGAGNEQF
TRBJ2-2,TRBV7-3,ASSLRPQGTGELF
TRBJ2-7,TRBV4-3,ASSQVAASGDLEQY
TRBJ2-7,TRBV28,ATSRRFEQY
TRBJ2-2,TRBV5-3,ARSLVAGDSDTGELF
TRBJ2-7,TRBV3-1,ASSQEISYEQY
TRBJ2-1,TRBV7-2,ASSGRGAFREQF